These 21 T cell receptor beta chains share one sample of origin, sequenced in a study of CD8 T cells in Susac syndrome. With random hexamers, reverse transcription was performed on roughly 0.45 to 1 ug of RNA. TCRdb independently ran MiXCR on the immunoSEQ multiplex PCR reads; one entry per CDR3 protein. The table shows about 440,000 distinct CDR3 sequences, with around 85% occurring only once. Sequencing was carried out using CD8+ T cells from PBMCs. Receptors were obtained from a human donor with multiple sclerosis.

The chain combines TRBV2 with TRBJ2-3; a possible D gene is TRBD2 (6 bases). Germline V CDR1 and CDR2: SNHLY, FYNNEI. Deletions cut 7 bases from V and 5 bases from J, with 25 bases between. The CDR3 runs to 17 residues. CDR3 region: CASIGWGDGRSGDTQYF. The CDR3 DNA is TGTGCCAGCATTGGTTGGGGGGACGGACGAAGTGGAGATACGCAGTATTTT.

V is TRBV6-5 and J is TRBJ1-1, with D possibly matching TRBD1 (5 bases). Looked up from germline, CDR1 is MNHEY and CDR2 is SVGAGI. Trimming took 0 bases from V and 3 from J, leaving 8 bases between them. The CDR3 sequence is 14 residues long. CDR3 in amino acids: CASSYSGGDTEAFF. For the CDR3, the DNA is TGTGCCAGCAGTTACTCCGGAGGGGACACTGAAGCTTTCTTT.

The chain employs TRBV12-3 or TRBV12-4 and TRBJ2-2; TRBD2 might be the D (5 bases). Trimming took 5 bases from V and 4 from J, leaving 17 bases between them. The CDR3 is 16 residues long. The CDR3 DNA sequence: TGTGCCAGCAGTCACCCCTGGAGAGAGGGCACCGGGGAGCTGTTTTTT. Protein: CASSHPWREGTGELFF.

The genes are TRBV13 and TRBJ2-1, with D possibly TRBD1 on 6 matching bases. Per germline, CDR1 PRHDT and CDR2 FYEKMQ (reference sequence). V was pared by 4 bases and J by 8 bases, with 9 bases between. This CDR3 is 12 amino acids long. The CDR3 nucleotides read TGTGCCAGCAGCTCAGGGGTGGATGAGCAGTTCTTC. Amino acid sequence: CASSSGVDEQFF. The full variable domain, rest sourced from reference TRBV13 and TRBJ2-1, is AAGVIQSPRHLIKEKRETATLKCYPIPRHDTVYWYQQGPGQDPQFLISFYEKMQSDKGSIPDRFSAQQFSDYHSELNMSSLELGDSALYFCASSSGVDEQFFGPGTRLTVL.

This clonotype was seen a handful of times. The genes are TRBV7-9 and TRBJ2-1, with TRBD2 matching 8 bases. Germline CDR1 SEHNR, CDR2 FQNEAQ (reference sequence). The CDR3 consists of 15 residues. The J segment lost 3 bases and the V segment lost 0 bases, leaving 1 base of the junction unmatched. Written as DNA, the CDR3 is TGTGCCAGCAGCTTAGCTAGCGGGGTCTACAATGAGCAGTTCTTC. This sequence encodes CASSLASGVYNEQFF.

The V call is TRBV30, the J call TRBJ2-2; a possible D gene is TRBD1 (5 bases). Germline CDR1 and CDR2: GTSNPN and SVGIG (reference sequence). Trimming removed 4 bases at V and 5 bases at J, with 20 bases between. This CDR3 is 16 amino acids long. The DNA for the CDR3 is TGTGCCTGGAAGACAGCCCAGAGCAGTCCGACCGGGGAGCTGTTTTTT. Translated: CAWKTAQSSPTGELFF.

This sequence joins TRBV6-5 and TRBJ2-7; TRBD2 agrees at 10 bases. Germline assignment: CDR1 MNHEY and CDR2 SVGAGI. The CDR3 contains 17 residues. V gave up 3 bases and J gave up 2 bases; unmatched junction bases: 10. The CDR3 nucleotides are TGTGCCAGCAGTTATTCCCTCGCTAGCGGGGGAACCTACGAGCAGTACTTC. As protein: CASSYSLASGGTYEQYF.

This rearrangement joins TRBV10-3 to TRBJ2-2, with 7 bases matching TRBD2. Germline CDR1 and CDR2: ENHRY and SYGVKD. Trimming took 3 bases from V and 6 from J; bases not matched to a gene: 7. There are 15 residues in the CDR3. Here the CDR3 reads CAISDQSGVAGELFF. CDR3 DNA sequence: TGTGCCATCAGTGATCAGAGCGGGGTAGCCGGGGAGCTGTTTTTT.

In DNA, the CDR3 is TGCGCCAGCAGCCAATTACAGGACACTGAAGCTTTCTTT. It is translated as CASSQLQDTEAFF. The chain has TRBV4-1 and TRBJ1-1; possibly TRBD1 for D (5 bases). Germline V gene sequence: CDR1 MGHRA, CDR2 YSYEKL. V lost 2 bases to trimming and J lost 3 bases, with 7 bases between them. The CDR3 consists of 13 residues.

This clonotype showed up just a few times. The rearrangement links TRBV7-6 to TRBJ2-3; 8 bases are a match to TRBD1. J lost 1 base, V lost 5 bases, and 5 bases had no gene match. Germline CDR1 and CDR2: SGHVS and FNYEAQ. This CDR3 comprises 15 residues. CDR3 DNA: TGTGCCAGCAGCCAGCTGACAGGGGGCACAGATACGCAGTATTTT. Residues: CASSQLTGGTDTQYF.

The chain recombines TRBV10-3 with TRBJ1-1; D is undetermined. The V end was cut by 3 bases, the J end by 10 bases, with 18 bases between. CDR3 length equals 14 residues. CDR1 and CDR2 from the germline V gene are ENHRY and SYGVKD. DNA for the CDR3: TGTGCCATCAGTGATGCAGAAATGTTGTCGGGAGCTTTCTTT. Its protein is CAISDAEMLSGAFF.

This chain connects TRBV27 to TRBJ1-1; TRBD1 might be the D (5 bases). The ends were cut back, 4 bases at V and 3 bases at J, with 15 bases in the middle. Germline lookup yields CDR1 MNHEY and CDR2 SMNVEV (reference sequence). This CDR3 comprises 15 residues. The CDR3 is CASSSGGLADTEAFF. As DNA, the CDR3 is TGTGCCAGCAGTTCCGGGGGGTTGGCGGACACTGAAGCTTTCTTT.

This sequence joins TRBV5-4 and TRBJ1-4, with 8 bases aligning to TRBD1. The CDR3 contains 15 residues. Germline V lookup: CDR1 SGHNT, CDR2 YYREEE (reference sequence). V trimming: 4 bases; J trimming: 5 bases; junction bases outside the gene matches: 7. CDR3 sequence reads: CASSDRGNLNEKLFF. CDR3 nucleotide sequence: TGTGCCAGCAGCGACAGGGGAAACTTGAATGAAAAACTGTTTTTT.

The rearrangement joins TRBV30 to TRBJ1-6; D might be TRBD1 (6 bases). The CDR3 consists of 14 residues. Trimming took off 4 bases at V and 6 bases at J, with 13 bases between the two ends. CDR1 is GTSNPN and CDR2 is SVGIG in the germline V gene (reference sequence). The CDR3 sequence: CAWTPGQTNSPLHF. The CDR3 coding sequence is TGTGCCTGGACCCCGGGACAAACTAATTCACCCCTCCACTTT.

On this clonotype: At one end, the junction sequence differs from germline, possibly due to a read error. The CDR3 nucleotides are TGCGCCAGCAGCCAAGATACTCACTCTGGGGCCACCGTCCTGACTTTC. This gives the protein CASSQDTHSGATVLTF. The V gene is TRBV4-1, the J gene TRBJ2-6; D possibly corresponds to TRBD1 (5 bases). This CDR3 contains 16 residues. In germline, CDR1 is MGHRA, CDR2 YSYEKL.

The genes are TRBV20-1 and TRBJ2-1; the D is unclear. V was clipped by 7 bases and J by 6 bases, with 10 bases between them. The CDR3 consists of 11 residues. CDR1 DFQATT and CDR2 SNEGSKA come from the germline V gene (reference sequence). This CDR3 reads CSGSSPNEQFF. As DNA, the CDR3 is TGCAGTGGTTCATCTCCCAATGAGCAGTTCTTC.

The chain uses TRBV28 and TRBJ1-5; 7 nucleotides match TRBD1. CDR1 and CDR2 from the germline V gene are MDHEN and SYDVKM. The CDR3 runs 14 residues. V lost 8 bases and J lost 1; bases outside the gene matches: 5. The CDR3 coding sequence is TGTGCCAGCCTCCGGGACAGAAGCAATCAGCCCCAGCATTTT. Its protein product is CASLRDRSNQPQHF.

V usage is TRBV4-1 and J usage is TRBJ1-2; D is undetermined. V was clipped by 1 base and J by 4 bases, with 10 bases between them. This CDR3 has 14 amino acids. Germline assignment: CDR1 MGHRA and CDR2 YSYEKL. CDR3 coding DNA: TGCGCCAGCAGCCAAGCCATTGGAGGCTATGGCTACACCTTC. Translated: CASSQAIGGYGYTF.

The rearrangement uses TRBV27 and TRBJ1-6; no clear D gene. The V and J ends lost 3 bases and 7 bases respectively, with 7 bases between them. Germline V CDR1 and CDR2: MNHEY, SMNVEV (reference sequence). CDR3 length: 13 residues. CDR3 sequence: CASSLGSNSPLHF. CDR3 coding DNA: TGTGCCAGCAGTTTGGGCAGCAATTCACCCCTCCACTTT.

A note on this clonotype: One end of the junction varies from germline; a read error may be responsible. V is TRBV20-1 and J is TRBJ1-1; no firm D call. The germline V gene has CDR1 DFQATT and CDR2 SNEGSKA (reference sequence). This CDR3 is built from 13 residues. The CDR3 nucleotides read TGCAGTGCTAGTGACGACCAGAACACTGAAGTTTTCTTT. Its protein product is CSASDDQNTEVFF.

This chain joins TRBV11-2 and TRBJ1-3; 9 bases align to TRBD1. Germline V lookup: CDR1 SGHAT, CDR2 FQNNGV. The V gene end was trimmed by 5 bases and the J gene end by 2 bases; junction bases not matched to a gene: 7. The CDR3 runs to 16 residues. DNA for the CDR3: TGTGCCAGCAGCCCCTGGGACAGGGAGGCTGGAAACACCATATATTTT. Its protein product is CASSPWDREAGNTIYF.